The next 4 T cell receptor beta chains were all read from a single sample in a study of T cells in Graves' hyperthyroidism and ophthalmopathy. Researchers amplified the TCR beta CDR3 regions from RNA transcripts. The HTBI primer set was used in a first-round RT-PCR of the TCR CDR3. TCRdb processed the multiplex PCR reads anew with MiXCR; each CDR3 protein has one entry. The sample holds 300,000 to 450,000 distinct CDR3 sequences, 14% seen once. Sequencing input: blood. These TCRs come from a woman in her thirties with Graves' ophthalmopathy.

At least ten counts were recorded for this clonotype. The chain couples TRBV20-1 to TRBJ2-3; D gene unclear. This CDR3 spans 15 amino acids. With 3 bases removed from V and 0 bases from J, the gap between germline ends came to 13 bases. Germline V gene sequence: CDR1 DFQATT, CDR2 SNEGSKA (reference sequence). The CDR3 protein is CSASGLITSTDTQYF. CDR3 in DNA: TGCAGTGCTAGCGGGTTGATTACTAGCACAGATACGCAGTATTTT.

This clonotype was recorded many times. This rearrangement joins TRBV12-3 or TRBV12-4 to TRBJ1-5; the match to TRBD1 covers 8 bases. The CDR3 runs to 14 residues. The V and J ends lost 6 bases and 4 bases, in that order; junction bases with no gene match: 5. The CDR3 DNA follows: TGTGCCAGCAGCCTACGACAGGGGAATCAGCCCCAGCATTTT. It codes for CASSLRQGNQPQHF.

This clonotype was recorded at least ten times. This sequence joins TRBV11-2 and TRBJ1-2; D uncertain. Germline-derived CDR1 and CDR2 are SGHAT and FQNNGV. This CDR3 contains 13 residues. Trimming pared 2 bases from V and 0 bases from J, leaving 4 bases between. CDR3 region: CASSLPTNYGYTF. The DNA of the CDR3 is TGTGCCAGCAGCTTACCGACTAACTATGGCTACACCTTC.

The rearrangement uses TRBV6-5 and TRBJ1-5, with D maybe TRBD1 (5 bases). The germline V gene encodes CDR1 MNHEY and CDR2 SVGAGI. V was shortened by 2 bases and J by 7 bases, with 9 bases between the two germline ends. The CDR3 totals 13 residues. In DNA, the CDR3 is TGTGCCAGCAGTTACAGGGGAGACCAGCCCCAGCATTTT. This codes for CASSYRGDQPQHF.